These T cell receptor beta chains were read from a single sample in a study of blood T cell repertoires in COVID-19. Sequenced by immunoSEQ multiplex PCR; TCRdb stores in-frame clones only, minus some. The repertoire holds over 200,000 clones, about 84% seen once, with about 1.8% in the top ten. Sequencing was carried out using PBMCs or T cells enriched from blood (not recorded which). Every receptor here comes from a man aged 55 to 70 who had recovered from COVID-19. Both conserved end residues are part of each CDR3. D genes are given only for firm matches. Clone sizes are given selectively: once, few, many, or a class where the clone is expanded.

CDR3 protein: CASSQPRTAPYEQYF
CDR3 DNA: TGTGCCAGCAGCCAACCCAGGACAGCGCCCTACGAGCAGTACTTC
clone size: .
D gene: .
J gene: TRBJ2-7
V gene: TRBV3-1/TRBV3-2

CDR3 protein: CASSGGTGGTGELFF
CDR3 DNA: TGTGCCAGCAGCGGTGGGACAGGGGGGACCGGGGAGCTGTTTTTT
clone size: .
D gene: TRBD1
J gene: TRBJ2-2
V gene: TRBV9

CDR3 protein: CASSQSRTAYEQYF
CDR3 DNA: TGCGCCAGCAGCCAATCTCGGACAGCCTACGAGCAGTACTTC
clone size: once
D gene: .
J gene: TRBJ2-7
V gene: TRBV4-3

CDR3 protein: CASSKQGSQYF
CDR3 DNA: TGTGCCAGCAGCAAACAGGGATCGCAGTATTTT
clone size: .
D gene: .
J gene: TRBJ2-3
V gene: TRBV6-5

CDR3 protein: CASGLVGTSRGSNQPQHF
CDR3 DNA: TGTGCTAGTGGTTTGGTCGGGACGTCTCGGGGGAGCAATCAGCCCCAGCATTTT
clone size: once
D gene: .
J gene: TRBJ1-5
V gene: TRBV12-5

CDR3 protein: CASSDGGYYNEQFF
CDR3 DNA: TGTGCCAGCAGTGACGGGGGGTATTACAATGAGCAGTTCTTC
clone size: .
D gene: TRBD2
J gene: TRBJ2-1
V gene: TRBV2

CDR3 protein: CASRTGVRGTEAFF
CDR3 DNA: TGTGCCAGTCGGACAGGGGTAAGGGGCACTGAAGCTTTCTTT
clone size: .
D gene: TRBD1
J gene: TRBJ1-1
V gene: TRBV19

CDR3 protein: CASRNRVDSPLHF
CDR3 DNA: TGTGCCAGCAGAAACAGGGTAGACTCACCCCTCCACTTT
clone size: .
D gene: .
J gene: TRBJ1-6
V gene: TRBV14

CDR3 protein: CASSQARGGDEKLFF
CDR3 DNA: TGTGCCAGCAGCCAGGCAAGAGGGGGCGATGAAAAACTGTTTTTT
clone size: .
D gene: TRBD1
J gene: TRBJ1-4
V gene: TRBV3-1/TRBV3-2

CDR3 protein: CASGLGQFNSPLHF
CDR3 DNA: TGTGCTAGTGGACTGGGACAGTTTAATTCACCCCTCCACTTT
clone size: .
D gene: TRBD1
J gene: TRBJ1-6
V gene: TRBV12-5

CDR3 protein: CASKTGTGSRGSPLHF
CDR3 DNA: TGTGCCAGTAAAACCGGGACAGGGAGCAGGGGTTCACCCCTCCACTTT
clone size: once
D gene: TRBD1
J gene: TRBJ1-6
V gene: TRBV27

CDR3 protein: CASSRQETGELFF
CDR3 DNA: TGTGCCAGCAGCCGACAGGAAACCGGGGAGCTGTTTTTT
clone size: .
D gene: .
J gene: TRBJ2-2
V gene: TRBV6-2/TRBV6-3

CDR3 protein: CAISGSRADTGELFF
CDR3 DNA: TGTGCCATCAGTGGCTCGCGGGCAGATACCGGGGAGCTGTTTTTT
clone size: .
D gene: .
J gene: TRBJ2-2
V gene: TRBV10-3

CDR3 protein: CASSVTQGLNQPQHF
CDR3 DNA: TGTGCCAGCAGTGTTACACAGGGGCTCAATCAGCCCCAGCATTTT
clone size: .
D gene: TRBD1
J gene: TRBJ1-5
V gene: TRBV27